This T cell receptor (beta chain) came from a study of OX40 agonist ivuxolimab in advanced cancers. The overall study: Subjects had a mean age of approximately 60 years, with a range of about 23 to 90; just over 80% were male. Patients achieving partial responses numbered three: one hepatocellular carcinoma case and two cutaneous melanoma cases.

Germline V lookup: CDR1 SNHLY, CDR2 FYNNEI. The CDR3 loop spans 14 amino acids. The germline V and J ends were trimmed by 8 bases and 6 bases, with 20 bases remaining between them. TCRdb keeps only in-frame clones here, not all; method: immunoSEQ multiplex PCR. The sample holds approximately 21,000 clones, 74% seen once. The chain combines TRBV2 with TRBJ2-7; the D call may be TRBD1 or TRBD2 (5 bases each). Sequencing was performed on CD4+ or CD8+ T cells sorted from blood, taken in a trial of the OX40 agonist ivuxolimab. This TCR was recovered from an adult with an advanced solid tumor such as melanoma, head and neck, liver or kidney cancer. The CDR3 sequence: CASGAARLPFEQYF. The CDR3 DNA is TGTGCCAGCGGGGCCGCGCGACTACCATTCGAGCAGTACTTC.